What follows is one T cell receptor (beta chain) and its context. Germline CDR1 and CDR2: SQVTM and ANQGSEA. V gave up 4 bases and J gave up 7 bases, with 11 bases separating them. The CDR3 runs to 13 residues. Genomic DNA constituted the template upon which TCR beta VDJ and CDR3 profiling was performed. TCRdb fed the reads into MiXCR, producing one record per CDR3 protein. The data hold about 170,000 distinct CDR3 sequences, with about 60% observed a single time. The data stem from a study of CD8+CD57+ T cells in acquired aplastic anemia. This clonotype originated in a human donor in good health. The chain employs TRBV29-1 and TRBJ1-6, with D uncertain. The sample taken for sequencing was sorted CD4+, CD8+, or CD8+CD57+ T cells (not recorded which) from PBMCs. The DNA for the CDR3 is TGCAGCGTTGCGGCGGACCAAAATTCACCCCTCCACTTT. Translated: CSVAADQNSPLHF.